These 32 T cell receptor beta chains originate from one sample sequenced in a study of human T cells and chemical hapten exposure. Stated time point: pre-sensitization, week 0. Noted treatment: therapeutic diphenylcyclopropenone sensitization with weekly scalp DPC. Extraction of total RNA was performed on unfractionated whole blood. MiXCR, run by TCRdb on the RACE reads, gives a single entry per CDR3 protein. The sample lists about 52,000 distinct CDR3 sequences; 9.5% to 10% were seen once. This specimen was whole blood, taken in connection with sensitization to the hapten diphenylcyclopropenone (DPC). The receptors here all came from a woman in her twenties or thirties with alopecia areata. Some clones in this sample may be carry-over from other donors' samples.

The chain employs TRBV20-1 and TRBJ2-1; the D gene could be TRBD1 or TRBD2 (6 bases each). The CDR3 is made up of 15 amino acids. CDR1 and CDR2 (germline): DFQATT, SNEGSKA (reference sequence). Trimming took 6 bases from V and 10 from J, leaving 25 bases between them. CDR3 DNA sequence: TGCAGTGCCCTTACCCACGGGGGCCGCTTAGTAGAGCAGTTCTTC. Translated: CSALTHGGRLVEQFF.

This clonotype was detected many times. V and J are TRBV20-1 and TRBJ2-5, with TRBD2 as a possible D gene (5 bases). In germline, CDR1 is DFQATT, CDR2 SNEGSKA (reference sequence). This CDR3 is 13 amino acids long. The V end was cut by 5 bases, the J end by 5 bases, with 15 bases between. CDR3 in amino acids: CSAVGLAHETQYF. Here the CDR3 DNA reads TGCAGTGCTGTCGGACTGGCTCACGAGACCCAGTACTTC.

In this sample, this clonotype turned up a few times. This sequence joins TRBV28 and TRBJ2-7; D is unclear. V was shortened by 4 bases and J by 2 bases, with 6 bases between the two germline ends. The germline V gene encodes CDR1 MDHEN and CDR2 SYDVKM. The CDR3 loop spans 12 amino acids. The CDR3 region is CASSYSAYEQYF. In DNA form, the CDR3 reads TGTGCCAGCAGTTACAGTGCCTACGAGCAGTACTTC.

Ten or more counts support this clonotype. This chain connects TRBV20-1 to TRBJ1-1, with 8 bases aligning to TRBD1. There are 15 residues in the CDR3. Germline assignment: CDR1 DFQATT and CDR2 SNEGSKA (reference sequence). V gave up 1 base and J gave up 0 bases; unmatched junction bases: 4. Written as DNA, the CDR3 is TGCAGTGCTAGAGCGCAGGGGGCGATGAACACTGAAGCTTTCTTT. It codes for CSARAQGAMNTEAFF.

In this sample, this clonotype turned up many times. This chain links TRBV18 with TRBJ2-3, with 11 bases fitting TRBD1. The germline V gene encodes CDR1 KGHSH and CDR2 LQKENI. With V trimmed by 6 bases and J by 3 bases, 5 bases remained unmatched. The CDR3 covers 15 residues. CDR3: CASSRTGGWTDTQYF. CDR3 sequence (DNA): TGTGCCAGCTCTCGGACAGGGGGCTGGACAGATACGCAGTATTTT.

This clonotype occurred a few times. The gene calls are TRBV5-1 and TRBJ1-4; TRBD1 is a possible D gene (5 bases). Germline V gene lookup returns CDR1 SGHRS and CDR2 YFSETQ. Trimming shortened V by 4 bases and J by 8 bases, and 27 bases separated the two germline ends. The CDR3 totals 18 residues. In nucleotides, the CDR3 is TGCGCCAGCAGCCTTGCCGGTGTCCGGGACGGGGTATCGGAAAAACTGTTTTTT. As protein: CASSLAGVRDGVSEKLFF.

This clonotype was observed many times. The chain employs TRBV20-1 and TRBJ2-7; 8 bases are shared with TRBD1. V gave up 6 bases and J gave up 0 bases; unmatched junction bases: 7. This CDR3 is built from 14 residues. Per germline, CDR1 DFQATT and CDR2 SNEGSKA (reference sequence). The CDR3 DNA reads TGCAGTGCCACAAGACAGGGGCACTCCTACGAGCAGTACTTC. Its protein product is CSATRQGHSYEQYF.

CDR3 loop: CASSLTGTGYEQYF. DNA for the CDR3: TGTGCCAGTAGTCTAACCGGGACAGGTTACGAGCAGTACTTC. The chain links TRBV19 to TRBJ2-7, with 8 bases lining up with TRBD1. CDR3 length equals 14 residues. The germline V gene has CDR1 LNHDA and CDR2 SQIVND (reference sequence). The V segment lost 5 bases and the J segment 4 bases; nucleotides outside the gene matches: 7.

This clonotype was seen more than once but under ten times. J is TRBJ2-3 and V is TRBV6-5; D is ambiguous. The CDR3 spans 14 residues. The germline V gene encodes CDR1 MNHEY and CDR2 SVGAGI. V was cut by 5 bases and J by 1 base, with 10 bases left in between. The CDR3 DNA sequence: TGTGCCAGCAGTGATCCCCTAGGCACAGATACGCAGTATTTT. It specifies CASSDPLGTDTQYF.

V is TRBV7-9 and J is TRBJ2-7; 11 nucleotides match TRBD1. The CDR3 is made up of 16 amino acids. J lost 6 bases, V lost 5 bases, and 12 bases had no gene match. Looked up from germline, CDR1 is SEHNR and CDR2 is FQNEAQ (reference sequence). In DNA form, the CDR3 reads TGTGCCAGCAGCACCGGGACAGGGGGTTCGCTCTCCGAGCAGTACTTC. It encodes CASSTGTGGSLSEQYF. The full variable domain, completed using reference TRBV7-9 and TRBJ2-7, is DTGVSQNPRHKITKRGQNVTFRCDPISEHNRLYWYRQTLGQGPEFLTYFQNEAQLEKSRLLSDRFSAERPKGSFSTLEIQRTEQGDSAMYLCASSTGTGGSLSEQYFGPGTRLTVT.

This clonotype has a handful of counts. The chain combines TRBV7-2 with TRBJ1-1; D perhaps matches TRBD1 (5 bases). CDR3 size: 14 residues. Germline V gene lookup returns CDR1 SGHTA and CDR2 FQGNSA. V was shortened by 4 bases and J by 1 base, with 10 bases between the two germline ends. The CDR3 region is CASSSGPRNTEAFF. The CDR3 DNA sequence: TGTGCCAGCAGCTCGGGACCTCGGAACACTGAAGCTTTCTTT.

The V and J genes are TRBV4-1 and TRBJ1-5; TRBD1 is a possible D gene (5 bases). The CDR3 has 15 amino acids. Germline loops: CDR1 MGHRA, CDR2 YSYEKL. Trimming took 1 base from V and 3 from J, leaving 10 bases between them. CDR3 DNA: TGCGCCAGCAGCCAAGTCGACAGACCCAATCAGCCCCAGCATTTT. This gives the protein CASSQVDRPNQPQHF.

The chain joins TRBV6-2 or TRBV6-3 to TRBJ2-7, with 7 nucleotides matching TRBD1. After removal of 2 bases from V and 3 bases from J, the junction contained 7 bases not matched to a gene. CDR1 is MNHEY and CDR2 is SVGEGT in the germline V gene. The CDR3 sequence is 15 residues long. The CDR3 loop is CASSYRTGCFYEQYF. CDR3 coding DNA: TGTGCCAGCAGTTACCGGACAGGATGTTTCTACGAGCAGTACTTC.

The V call is TRBV23-1, the J call TRBJ2-5, with TRBD1 matching 10 bases. TRBV23-1 is marked as an open reading frame, function uncertain. CDR3 size: 17 residues. V was clipped by 0 bases and J by 4 bases; unmatched bases: 8. CDR3: CASSQSSDRGRRETQYF. In DNA, the CDR3 is TGCGCCAGCAGTCAATCGTCCGACAGGGGGCGGAGAGAGACCCAGTACTTC.

This clonotype showed up many times. This sequence joins TRBV10-3 and TRBJ2-3; TRBD1 aligns across 7 bases. CDR3 length: 15 amino acids. Germline CDR1 is ENHRY and CDR2 is SYGVKD. Losses at the gene ends were 4 bases for V and 0 bases for J; bases not matched to a gene: 4. The CDR3 DNA reads as TGTGCCATCAGTGGGGACAGTCTTAGCACAGATACGCAGTATTTT. Translated, it gives CAISGDSLSTDTQYF.

Ten or more counts support this clonotype. This chain uses TRBV5-1 with TRBJ1-4, with 7 bases identical to TRBD1. The CDR3 is 14 amino acids. In germline, CDR1 is SGHRS, CDR2 YFSETQ. Losses at the gene ends were 6 bases for V and 8 bases for J; bases not matched to a gene: 10. CDR3 amino acids: CASTSRQGGEKLFF. The CDR3 coding sequence is TGCGCCAGCACCTCACGACAGGGAGGAGAAAAACTGTTTTTT.

The rearrangement uses TRBV4-2 and TRBJ1-5; TRBD1 agrees at 10 bases. The CDR3 is 17 amino acids. In germline, CDR1 is LGHNA, CDR2 YNFKEQ. The J segment lost 15 bases and the V segment lost 0 bases, leaving 17 bases of the junction unmatched. The CDR3 spells CASSQEGTGVSNQSRHF. The DNA of the CDR3 is TGTGCCAGCAGCCAAGAGGGGACAGGGGTTAGCAATCAGTCCCGGCATTTT.

In this sample, this clonotype turned up a few times. The chain is built from TRBV4-3 and TRBJ2-7; no clear D. CDR1 and CDR2 (germline): LGHNA, YSLEER. V shed 1 base and J shed 0 bases, with 7 bases lying between them. The CDR3 is 14 residues long. The CDR3 sequence is CASSQAPSSYEQYF. The CDR3, as DNA: TGCGCCAGCAGCCAAGCACCAAGCTCCTACGAGCAGTACTTC.

This clonotype appeared many times. The chain is built from TRBV20-1 and TRBJ1-1; D is unresolved. The CDR3 covers 14 residues. Germline loops: CDR1 DFQATT, CDR2 SNEGSKA (reference sequence). V shed 0 bases and J shed 4 bases, with 12 bases lying between them. CDR3 nucleotides: TGCAGTGCTAGAGATCCTGGCCGCTCCACTGAAGCTTTCTTT. Translating it yields CSARDPGRSTEAFF.

The chain links TRBV5-1 to TRBJ1-1; D gene unclear. The germline V and J ends were trimmed by 1 base and 2 bases, with 6 bases remaining between them. Germline CDR1 SGHRS, CDR2 YFSETQ. CDR3 size: 13 residues. The CDR3 loop is CASSLIGNTEAFF. CDR3 in DNA: TGCGCCAGCAGCTTGATTGGTAACACTGAAGCTTTCTTT.

The chain links TRBV7-2 to TRBJ2-3; TRBD1 matches 8 bases. Unmatched junction bases numbered 6, after V lost 4 bases and J lost 0 bases. CDR3 size: 16 residues. From germline, CDR1 is SGHTA and CDR2 FQGNSA. The CDR3 region is CASSSGTGISTDTQYF. The CDR3 region has the DNA TGTGCCAGCAGCTCAGGGACAGGCATAAGCACAGATACGCAGTATTTT.

This chain links TRBV30 with TRBJ2-5, with TRBD2 matching over 10 bases. Germline CDR1 is GTSNPN and CDR2 is SVGIG (reference sequence). CDR3 length: 14 residues. V shed 2 bases, J shed 5 bases, and the junction held 5 bases outside the gene matches. This CDR3 reads CAWSSGGAGETQYF. The DNA of the CDR3 is TGTGCCTGGAGTAGCGGGGGGGCGGGTGAGACCCAGTACTTC.

V is TRBV6-2 or TRBV6-3 and J is TRBJ2-1; tentatively, D is TRBD2 (6 bases). V lost 2 bases and J lost 8, with 16 bases in between. CDR1 MNHEY and CDR2 SVGEGT come from the germline V gene. This CDR3 region has 15 residues. The CDR3 region has the DNA TGTGCCAGCAGTTACGTGGGACTGTCTGGACATGAGCAGTTCTTC. Residues: CASSYVGLSGHEQFF.

This clonotype appeared a few times. The chain couples TRBV15 to TRBJ1-5; no reliable D call. The CDR3 sequence is 14 residues long. Trimming shortened V by 3 bases and J by 9 bases, and 15 bases separated the two germline ends. The germline CDR1 and CDR2 sequences are LNHNV and YYDKDF (reference sequence). CDR3 residues: CATSRGLPGLPQHF. In DNA form, the CDR3 reads TGTGCCACCAGCAGGGGATTACCGGGTCTGCCCCAGCATTTT.

V usage is TRBV5-1 and J usage is TRBJ2-5; 10 bases are a match to TRBD1. The germline gives CDR1 SGHRS, CDR2 YFSETQ. The CDR3 has 15 amino acids. Losses at the gene ends were 4 bases for V and 4 bases for J; bases not matched to a gene: 7. The CDR3 DNA is TGCGCCAGCAGCAGAGAGACAGGGGGCGGAGAGACCCAGTACTTC. Residues: CASSRETGGGETQYF.

This clonotype appeared many times. The chain recombines TRBV18 with TRBJ1-2, with D uncertain. Germline CDR1 reads KGHSH; CDR2 reads LQKENI. Trimming removed 0 bases from V and 8 bases from J, with 13 bases in between. This CDR3 is built from 14 residues. CDR3 sequence (DNA): TGTGCCAGCTCACCACCGGTCAGTTCTGGAGGCTACACCTTC. It encodes CASSPPVSSGGYTF.

This clonotype occurred many times. The chain links TRBV12-3 or TRBV12-4 to TRBJ1-3, with 7 bases matching TRBD1. V lost 2 bases, J lost 0 bases, and 4 bases stayed unmatched. The CDR3 runs 16 residues. The DNA of the CDR3 is TGTGCCAGCAGTTTACGGCGGGACAGCTCTGGAAACACCATATATTTT. Translating gives CASSLRRDSSGNTIYF.

This clonotype was seen a handful of times. This chain connects TRBV6-2 or TRBV6-3 to TRBJ1-4; 10 positions match TRBD1. The CDR3 is 15 amino acids. Germline V gene lookup returns CDR1 MNHEY and CDR2 SVGEGT. V was clipped by 5 bases and J by 10 bases; unmatched bases: 10. The CDR3 here is CASSPLRDRGGKLFF. The CDR3 DNA follows: TGTGCCAGCAGTCCTTTGCGGGACAGGGGCGGAAAACTGTTTTTT.

In this sample, this clonotype turned up many times. The chain uses TRBV19 and TRBJ1-6; tentatively, D is TRBD1 (6 bases). V lost 0 bases to trimming and J lost 6 bases, with 18 bases between them. CDR1 is LNHDA and CDR2 is SQIVND in the germline V gene (reference sequence). The CDR3 runs 18 residues. The CDR3 spells CASSIDGAGGVGNSPLHF. In DNA form, the CDR3 reads TGTGCCAGTAGTATAGACGGCGCGGGGGGCGTCGGTAATTCACCCCTCCACTTT.

J is TRBJ1-5 and V is TRBV5-5; tentative D call: TRBD1 (6 bases). The CDR3 contains 15 residues. The germline V and J ends were trimmed by 1 base and 2 bases, with 10 bases remaining between them. Germline values: CDR1 SGHKS, CDR2 YYEKEE (reference sequence). The CDR3 region has the DNA TGTGCCAGCAGCTTGTTTCCAGGGGGCAATCAGCCCCAGCATTTT. It codes for CASSLFPGGNQPQHF.

The table lists this clonotype with many counts. The chain recombines TRBV12-3 or TRBV12-4 with TRBJ2-2, with 14 bases fitting TRBD2. Trimming cost V 7 bases and J 4 bases; bases outside gene matches: 11. This CDR3 contains 18 residues. CDR3 amino acids: CASIGGLAGAGGTGELFF. The CDR3 DNA is TGTGCCAGCATTGGGGGACTAGCGGGGGCCGGGGGCACCGGGGAGCTGTTTTTT.

On this clonotype itself: A read error may be the cause here, since a much bigger clone is one base away. The chain combines TRBV28 with TRBJ1-5, with TRBD1 matching 11 bases. The CDR3 loop spans 17 amino acids. Germline CDR1 MDHEN, CDR2 SYDVKM. CDR3 nucleotide sequence: TGTGCCAGCAGTTCTCTAAGCCGGACAGGGGGCAAGCAGCCCCAGCATTTT. Protein: CASSSLSRTGGKQPQHF.